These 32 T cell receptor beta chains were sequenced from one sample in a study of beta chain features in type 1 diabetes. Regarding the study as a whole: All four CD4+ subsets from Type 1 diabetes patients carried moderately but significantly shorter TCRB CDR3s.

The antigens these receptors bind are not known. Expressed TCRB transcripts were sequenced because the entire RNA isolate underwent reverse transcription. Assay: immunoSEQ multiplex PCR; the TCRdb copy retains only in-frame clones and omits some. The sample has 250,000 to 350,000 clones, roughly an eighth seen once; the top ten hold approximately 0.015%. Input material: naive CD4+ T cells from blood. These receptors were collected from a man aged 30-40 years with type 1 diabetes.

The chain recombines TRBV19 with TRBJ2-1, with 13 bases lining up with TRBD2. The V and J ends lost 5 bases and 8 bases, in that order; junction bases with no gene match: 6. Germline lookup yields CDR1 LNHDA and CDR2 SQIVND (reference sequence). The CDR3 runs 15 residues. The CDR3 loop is CASSPGTSGNDEQFF. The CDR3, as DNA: TGTGCCAGTAGTCCGGGGACTAGCGGGAACGATGAGCAGTTCTTC.

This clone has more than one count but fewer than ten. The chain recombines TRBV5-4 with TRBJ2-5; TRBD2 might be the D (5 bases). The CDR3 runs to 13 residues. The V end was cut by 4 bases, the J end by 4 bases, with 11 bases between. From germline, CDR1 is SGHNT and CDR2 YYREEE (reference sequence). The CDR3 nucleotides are TGTGCCAGCAGCCCGGGATCTATAGAGACCCAGTACTTC. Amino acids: CASSPGSIETQYF.

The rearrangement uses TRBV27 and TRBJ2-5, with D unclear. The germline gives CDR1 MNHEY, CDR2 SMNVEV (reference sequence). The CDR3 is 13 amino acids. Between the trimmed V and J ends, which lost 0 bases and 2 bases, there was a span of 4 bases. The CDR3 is CASSLSGQETQYF. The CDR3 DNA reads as TGTGCCAGCAGTTTATCCGGTCAAGAGACCCAGTACTTC.

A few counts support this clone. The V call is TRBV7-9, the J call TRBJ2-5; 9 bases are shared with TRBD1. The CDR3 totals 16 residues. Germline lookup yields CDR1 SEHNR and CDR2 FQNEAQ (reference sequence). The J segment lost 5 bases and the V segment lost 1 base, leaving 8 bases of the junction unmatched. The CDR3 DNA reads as TGTGCCAGCAGCTTAGGAGACAGGGGGAGATGGGAGACCCAGTACTTC. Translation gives CASSLGDRGRWETQYF.

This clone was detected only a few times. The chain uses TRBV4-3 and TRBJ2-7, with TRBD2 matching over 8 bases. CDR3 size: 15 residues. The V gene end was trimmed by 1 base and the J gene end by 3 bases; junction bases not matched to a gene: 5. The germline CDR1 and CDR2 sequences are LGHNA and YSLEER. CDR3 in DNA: TGCGCCAGCAGCCAAGTTCTTAGCGGGAACTACGAGCAGTACTTC. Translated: CASSQVLSGNYEQYF.

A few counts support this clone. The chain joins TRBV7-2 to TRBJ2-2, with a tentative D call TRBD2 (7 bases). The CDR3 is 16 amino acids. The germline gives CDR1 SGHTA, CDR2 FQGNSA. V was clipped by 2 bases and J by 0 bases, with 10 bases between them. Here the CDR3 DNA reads TGTGCCAGCAGCTTAAAGGGGGGGCCGAACACCGGGGAGCTGTTTTTT. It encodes CASSLKGGPNTGELFF.

CDR3 protein: CASSPRAGNYEQYF. CDR3 DNA: TGTGCCAGCAGCCCCCGAGCGGGGAACTACGAGCAGTACTTC. The V call is TRBV9, the J call TRBJ2-7, with 7 bases that match TRBD2. The CDR3 sequence is 14 residues long. CDR1 SGDLS and CDR2 YYNGEE come from the germline V gene. V shed 4 bases, J shed 3 bases, and the junction held 7 bases outside the gene matches.

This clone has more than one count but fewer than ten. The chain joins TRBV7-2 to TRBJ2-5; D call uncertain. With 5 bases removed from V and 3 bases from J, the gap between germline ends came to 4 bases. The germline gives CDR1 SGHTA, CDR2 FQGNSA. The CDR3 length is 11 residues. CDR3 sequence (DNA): TGTGCCAGCAGCCCTAAAGAGACCCAGTACTTC. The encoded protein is CASSPKETQYF. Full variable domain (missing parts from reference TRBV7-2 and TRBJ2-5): GAGVSQSPSNKVTEKGKDVELRCDPISGHTALYWYRQSLGQGLEFLIYFQGNSAPDKSGLPSDRFSAERTGGSVSTLTIQRTQQEDSAVYLCASSPKETQYFGPGTRLLVL.

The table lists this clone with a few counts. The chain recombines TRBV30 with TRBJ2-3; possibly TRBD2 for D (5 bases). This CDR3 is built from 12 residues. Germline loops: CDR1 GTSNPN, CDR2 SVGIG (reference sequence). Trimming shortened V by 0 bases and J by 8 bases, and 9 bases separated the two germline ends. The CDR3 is CAWSVLRATQYF. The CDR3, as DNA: TGTGCCTGGAGTGTACTGAGGGCTACGCAGTATTTT.

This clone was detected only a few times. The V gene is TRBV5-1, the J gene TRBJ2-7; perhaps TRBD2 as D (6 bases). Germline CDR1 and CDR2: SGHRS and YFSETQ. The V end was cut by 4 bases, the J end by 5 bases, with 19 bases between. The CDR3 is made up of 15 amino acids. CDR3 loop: CASSPGVKPEDEQYF. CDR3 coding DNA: TGCGCCAGCAGCCCGGGAGTGAAGCCGGAGGACGAGCAGTACTTC. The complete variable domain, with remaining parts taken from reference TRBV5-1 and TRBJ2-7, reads KAGVTQTPRYLIKTRGQQVTLSCSPISGHRSVSWYQQTPGQGLQFLFEYFSETQRNKGNFPGRFSGRQFSNSRSEMNVSTLELGDSALYLCASSPGVKPEDEQYFGPGTRLTVT.

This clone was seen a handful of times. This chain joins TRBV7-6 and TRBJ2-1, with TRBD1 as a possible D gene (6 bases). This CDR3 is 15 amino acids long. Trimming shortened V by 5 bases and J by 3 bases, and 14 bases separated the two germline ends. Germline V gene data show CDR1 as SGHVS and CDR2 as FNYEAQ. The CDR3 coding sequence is TGTGCCAGCAGCACCTACGGGACAAGCTACAATGAGCAGTTCTTC. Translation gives CASSTYGTSYNEQFF. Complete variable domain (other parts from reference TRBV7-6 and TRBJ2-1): GAGVSQSPRYKVTKRGQDVALRCDPISGHVSLYWYRQALGQGPEFLTYFNYEAQQDKSGLPNDRFSAERPEGSISTLTIQRTEQRDSAMYRCASSTYGTSYNEQFFGPGTRLTVL.

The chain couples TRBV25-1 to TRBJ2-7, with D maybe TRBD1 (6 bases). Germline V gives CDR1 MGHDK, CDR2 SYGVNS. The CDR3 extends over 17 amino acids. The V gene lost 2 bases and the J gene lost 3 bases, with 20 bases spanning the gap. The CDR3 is CASSERPGRGTLYEQYF. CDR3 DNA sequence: TGTGCCAGCAGTGAACGGCCCGGAAGGGGGACCCTCTACGAGCAGTACTTC.

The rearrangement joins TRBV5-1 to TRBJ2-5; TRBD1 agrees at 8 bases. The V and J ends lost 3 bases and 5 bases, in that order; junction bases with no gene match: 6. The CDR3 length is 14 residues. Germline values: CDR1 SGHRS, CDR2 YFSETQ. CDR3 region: CASSSAGGGETQYF. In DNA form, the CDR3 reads TGCGCCAGCAGCTCGGCAGGGGGCGGGGAGACCCAGTACTTC. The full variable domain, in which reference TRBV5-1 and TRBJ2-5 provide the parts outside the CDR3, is KAGVTQTPRYLIKTRGQQVTLSCSPISGHRSVSWYQQTPGQGLQFLFEYFSETQRNKGNFPGRFSGRQFSNSRSEMNVSTLELGDSALYLCASSSAGGGETQYFGPGTRLLVL.

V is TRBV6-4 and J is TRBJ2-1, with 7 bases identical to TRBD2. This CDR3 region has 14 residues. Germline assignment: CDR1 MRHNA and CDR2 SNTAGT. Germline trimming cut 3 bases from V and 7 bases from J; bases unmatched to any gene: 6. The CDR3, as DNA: TGTGCCAGCAGTGAGCAAGCGGGAACGAATGAGCAGTTCTTC. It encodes CASSEQAGTNEQFF.

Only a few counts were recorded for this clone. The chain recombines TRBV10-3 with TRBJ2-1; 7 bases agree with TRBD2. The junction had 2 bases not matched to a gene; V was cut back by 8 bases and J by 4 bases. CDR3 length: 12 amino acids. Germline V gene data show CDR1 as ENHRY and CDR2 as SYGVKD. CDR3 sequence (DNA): TGTGCCATCCGGGGGGATTACAATGAGCAGTTCTTC. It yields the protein CAIRGDYNEQFF.

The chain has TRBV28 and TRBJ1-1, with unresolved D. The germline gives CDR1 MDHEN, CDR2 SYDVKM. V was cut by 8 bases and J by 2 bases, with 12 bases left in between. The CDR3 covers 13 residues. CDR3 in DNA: TGTGCCAGCGAAATCCCGGGTAACACTGAAGCTTTCTTT. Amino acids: CASEIPGNTEAFF.

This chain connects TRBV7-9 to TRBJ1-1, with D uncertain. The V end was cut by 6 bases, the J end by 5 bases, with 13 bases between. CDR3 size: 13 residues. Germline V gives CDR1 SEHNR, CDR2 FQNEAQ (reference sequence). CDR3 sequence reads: CASSRAGGTEAFF. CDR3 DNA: TGTGCCAGCAGTCGTGCAGGAGGAACTGAAGCTTTCTTT. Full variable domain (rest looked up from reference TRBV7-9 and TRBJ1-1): DTGVSQNPRHKITKRGQNVTFRCDPISEHNRLYWYRQTLGQGPEFLTYFQNEAQLEKSRLLSDRFSAERPKGSFSTLEIQRTEQGDSAMYLCASSRAGGTEAFFGQGTRLTVV.

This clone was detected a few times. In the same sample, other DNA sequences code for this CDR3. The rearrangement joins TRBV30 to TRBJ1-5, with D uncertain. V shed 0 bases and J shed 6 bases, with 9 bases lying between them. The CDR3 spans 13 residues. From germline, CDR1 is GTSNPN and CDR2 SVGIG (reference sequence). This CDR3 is CAWSVRGGQPQHF. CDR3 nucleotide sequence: TGTGCCTGGAGTGTACGGGGAGGTCAGCCCCAGCATTTT.

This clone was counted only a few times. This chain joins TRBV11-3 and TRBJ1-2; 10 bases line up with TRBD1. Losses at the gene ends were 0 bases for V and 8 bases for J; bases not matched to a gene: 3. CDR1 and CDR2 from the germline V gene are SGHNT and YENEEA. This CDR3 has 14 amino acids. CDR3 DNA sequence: TGTGCCAGCAGCTTAGATGAGACAGGGGGCGGCTACACCTTC. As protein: CASSLDETGGGYTF. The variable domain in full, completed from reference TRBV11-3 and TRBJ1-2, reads EAGVVQSPRYKIIEKKQPVAFWCNPISGHNTLYWYLQNLGQGPELLIRYENEEAVDDSQLPKDRFSAERLKGVDSTLKIQPAELGDSAVYLCASSLDETGGGYTFGSGTRLTVV.

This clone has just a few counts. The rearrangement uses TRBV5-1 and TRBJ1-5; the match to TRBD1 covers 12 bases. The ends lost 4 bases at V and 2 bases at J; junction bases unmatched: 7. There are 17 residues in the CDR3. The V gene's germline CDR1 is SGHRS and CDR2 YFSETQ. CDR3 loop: CASSQGTGGNGNQPQHF. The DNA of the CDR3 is TGCGCCAGCAGCCAAGGGACAGGGGGCAATGGCAATCAGCCCCAGCATTTT.

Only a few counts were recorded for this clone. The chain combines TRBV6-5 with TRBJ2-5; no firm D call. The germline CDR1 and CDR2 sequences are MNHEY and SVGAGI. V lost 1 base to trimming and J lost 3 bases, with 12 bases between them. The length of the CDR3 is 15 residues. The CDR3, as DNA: TGTGCCAGCAGTTACTTTGGTACTACTAAAGAGACCCAGTACTTC. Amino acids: CASSYFGTTKETQYF.

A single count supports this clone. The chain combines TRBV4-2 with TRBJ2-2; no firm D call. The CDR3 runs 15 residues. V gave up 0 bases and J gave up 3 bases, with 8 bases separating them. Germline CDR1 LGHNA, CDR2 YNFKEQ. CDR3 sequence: CASSQDTPHTGELFF. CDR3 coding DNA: TGTGCCAGCAGCCAAGATACTCCCCACACCGGGGAGCTGTTTTTT.

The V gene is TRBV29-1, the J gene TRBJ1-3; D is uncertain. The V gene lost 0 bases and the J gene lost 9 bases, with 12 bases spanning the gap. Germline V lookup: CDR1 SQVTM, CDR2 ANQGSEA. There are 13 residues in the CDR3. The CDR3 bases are TGCAGCGTTGAAGAGCGGCCAAAAGGCACCATATATTTT. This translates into CSVEERPKGTIYF. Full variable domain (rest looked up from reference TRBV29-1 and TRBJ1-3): SAVISQKPSRDICQRGTSLTIQCQVDSQVTMMFWYRQQPGQSLTLIATANQGSEATYESGFVIDKFPISRPNLTFSTLTVSNMSPEDSSIYLCSVEERPKGTIYFGEGSWLTVV.

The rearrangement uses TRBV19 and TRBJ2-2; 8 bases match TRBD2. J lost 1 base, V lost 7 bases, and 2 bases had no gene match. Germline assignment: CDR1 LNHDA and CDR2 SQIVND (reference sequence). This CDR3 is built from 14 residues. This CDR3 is CASTLAGNTGELFF. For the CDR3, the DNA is TGTGCCAGTACGCTAGCGGGGAACACCGGGGAGCTGTTTTTT.

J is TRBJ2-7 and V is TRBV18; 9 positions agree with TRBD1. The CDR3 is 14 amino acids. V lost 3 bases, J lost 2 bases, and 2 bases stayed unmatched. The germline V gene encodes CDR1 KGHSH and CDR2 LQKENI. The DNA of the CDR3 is TGTGCCAGCTCACCGGGACAGGGCCCCTACGAGCAGTACTTC. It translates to CASSPGQGPYEQYF.

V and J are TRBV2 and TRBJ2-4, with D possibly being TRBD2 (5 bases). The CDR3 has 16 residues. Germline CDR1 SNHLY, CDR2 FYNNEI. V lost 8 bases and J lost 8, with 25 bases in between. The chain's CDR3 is CASSQVGSPMSDIQYF. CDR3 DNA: TGTGCCAGCTCCCAGGTAGGGAGTCCCATGTCAGACATTCAGTACTTC. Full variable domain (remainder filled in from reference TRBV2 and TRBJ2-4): EPEVTQTPSHQVTQMGQEVILRCVPISNHLYFYWYRQILGQKVEFLVSFYNNEISEKSEIFDDQFSVERPDGSNFTLKIRSTKLEDSAMYFCASSQVGSPMSDIQYFGAGTRLSVL.

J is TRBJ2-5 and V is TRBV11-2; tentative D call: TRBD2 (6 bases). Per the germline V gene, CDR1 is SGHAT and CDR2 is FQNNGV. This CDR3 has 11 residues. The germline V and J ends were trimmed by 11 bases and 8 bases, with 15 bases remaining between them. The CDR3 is CASAGSSTQYF. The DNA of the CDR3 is TGTGCCTCTGCGGGGTCTTCCACCCAGTACTTC.

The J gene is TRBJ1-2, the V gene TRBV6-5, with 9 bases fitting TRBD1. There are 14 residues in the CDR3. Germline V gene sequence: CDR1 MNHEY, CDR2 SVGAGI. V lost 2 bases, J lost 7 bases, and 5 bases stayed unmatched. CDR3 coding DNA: TGTGCCAGCAGTTACGATGGACAGGGGATTGGCTACACCTTC. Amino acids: CASSYDGQGIGYTF.

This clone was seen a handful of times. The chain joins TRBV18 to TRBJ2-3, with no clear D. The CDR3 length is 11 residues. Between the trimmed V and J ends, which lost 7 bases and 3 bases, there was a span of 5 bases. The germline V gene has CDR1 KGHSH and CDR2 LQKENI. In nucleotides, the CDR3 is TGTGCCAGCTTAGAGACAGATACGCAGTATTTT. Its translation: CASLETDTQYF.

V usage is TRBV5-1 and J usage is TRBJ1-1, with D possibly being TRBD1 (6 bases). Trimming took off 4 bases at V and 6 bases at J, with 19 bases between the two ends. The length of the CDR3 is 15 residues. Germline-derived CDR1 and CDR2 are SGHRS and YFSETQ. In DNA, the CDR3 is TGCGCCAGCAGCGACCAGCCCGACAGGACGGCTGAAGCTTTCTTT. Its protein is CASSDQPDRTAEAFF.

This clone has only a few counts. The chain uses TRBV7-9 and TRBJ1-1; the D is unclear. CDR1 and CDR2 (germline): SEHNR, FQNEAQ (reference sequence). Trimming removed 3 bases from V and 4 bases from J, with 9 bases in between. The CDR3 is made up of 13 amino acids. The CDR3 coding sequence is TGTGCCAGCAGCTTTCCGGGGAGCACTGAAGCTTTCTTT. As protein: CASSFPGSTEAFF.

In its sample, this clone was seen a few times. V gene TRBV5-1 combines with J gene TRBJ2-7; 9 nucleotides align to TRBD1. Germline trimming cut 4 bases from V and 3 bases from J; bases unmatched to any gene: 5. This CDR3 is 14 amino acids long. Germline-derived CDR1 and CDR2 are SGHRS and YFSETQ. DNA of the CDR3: TGCGCCAGCAGCCAAGGGACAGGGTACTACGAGCAGTACTTC. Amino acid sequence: CASSQGTGYYEQYF.